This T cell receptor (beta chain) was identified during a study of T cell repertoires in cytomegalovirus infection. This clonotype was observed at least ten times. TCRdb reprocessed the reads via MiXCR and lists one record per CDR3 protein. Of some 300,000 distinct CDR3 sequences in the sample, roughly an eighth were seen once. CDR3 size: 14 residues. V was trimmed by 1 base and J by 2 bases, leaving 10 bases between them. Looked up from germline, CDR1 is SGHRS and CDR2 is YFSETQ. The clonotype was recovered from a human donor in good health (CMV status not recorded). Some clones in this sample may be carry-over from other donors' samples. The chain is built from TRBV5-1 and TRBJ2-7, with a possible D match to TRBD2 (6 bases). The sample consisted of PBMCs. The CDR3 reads CASSLFTSTYEQYF. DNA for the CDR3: TGCGCCAGCAGCTTGTTTACTAGCACCTACGAGCAGTACTTC.